This section outlines one T cell receptor (beta chain) sequence together with its context. Antigen specificity is unknown. There are 14 residues in the CDR3. The V end was cut by 0 bases, the J end by 3 bases, with 6 bases between. The germline gives CDR1 SEHNR, CDR2 FQNEAQ (reference sequence). The data originate from a study of T cell responses to AZD1222 COVID-19 vaccine. Profiled with immunoSEQ multiplex PCR; TCRdb holds only in-frame clones, not every one. The profile shows about 53,000 clones, about nine tenths of them singletons. Findings and caveats of the study: There were vaccine-associated CD4 TCRs across spike, dominant at 160-218 and 743-854. Nearly half of spike-specific TCRs reportedly go after variant regions that carry no mutations. Clonal diversity was possibly underestimated, and the donors were mostly white British, with more females.

This specimen was peripheral blood, taken 28 days after the second AZD1222 dose. The receptor was isolated from an adult who received the AZD1222 COVID-19 vaccine. V and J are TRBV7-9 and TRBJ1-5; D unclear. For the CDR3, the DNA is TGTGCCAGCAGCTTAGCTGGGGACAATCAGCCCCAGCATTTT. This codes for CASSLAGDNQPQHF. The whole variable domain, filled in from reference TRBV7-9 and TRBJ1-5, reads DTGVSQNPRHKITKRGQNVTFRCDPISEHNRLYWYRQTLGQGPEFLTYFQNEAQLEKSRLLSDRFSAERPKGSFSTLEIQRTEQGDSAMYLCASSLAGDNQPQHFGDGTRLSIL.